The 11 T cell receptor beta chains in this list originate from one sample, sequenced in a study of response to subunit inactivated influenza vaccine (dated by TCRdb to 2016 to 2019). Library method: RT-PCR. This sample was sequenced with an Illumina HiSeq 2500. In TCRdb, the public reads were trimmed at Q25 with fastp and aligned with MiXCR, with productive beta chains retained. Under each unique CDR3 protein, matching rows form one entry showing the most common genes and DNA. Across this sample there are 610,000 or so distinct CDR3 sequences, with about 14% seen only once. The top ten constitute over 8.5% of the sample. The specimen comprised PBMCs from blood, sampled 11 to 12 days after vaccination. The receptors were gathered from a man between 50 and 59 years old who received an inactivated influenza vaccine. Donor details come from another sample of the same person, matched by shared clones.

This clonotype has more than one count but fewer than ten. This chain connects TRBV27 to TRBJ2-1, with D tentatively TRBD2 (6 bases). The germline V gene has CDR1 MNHEY and CDR2 SMNVEV (reference sequence). V gave up 3 bases and J gave up 10 bases, with 13 bases separating them. This CDR3 region has 13 residues. For the CDR3, the DNA is TGTGCCAGCAGTTTTGCGGAGGGAGGAGAGCAGTTCTTC. This gives the protein CASSFAEGGEQFF.

The V and J genes are TRBV6-2 or TRBV6-3 and TRBJ1-1, with D perhaps matching TRBD1 (6 bases). V was cut by 0 bases and J by 3 bases, with 17 bases left in between. Per the germline V gene, CDR1 is MNHEY and CDR2 is SVGEGT. CDR3 length: 17 residues. As DNA, the CDR3 is TGTGCCAGCAGTTACTCGATTCGGGGGCGGGCGGACACTGAAGCTTTCTTT. Residues: CASSYSIRGRADTEAFF.

The rearrangement links TRBV7-2 to TRBJ2-3; D is uncertain. Trimming shortened V by 6 bases and J by 8 bases, and 15 bases separated the two germline ends. This CDR3 is 13 amino acids long. Germline V CDR1 and CDR2: SGHTA, FQGNSA. Here the CDR3 reads CASSQPGGGTQYF. As DNA, the CDR3 is TGTGCCAGCAGTCAACCCGGCGGTGGTACGCAGTATTTT.

V and J are TRBV5-1 and TRBJ2-5; D gene unclear. CDR1 is SGHRS and CDR2 is YFSETQ in the germline V gene. Trimming stripped 4 bases from V and 4 bases from J, with 14 bases between. The CDR3 has 14 amino acids. The CDR3 sequence: CASSQGRARETQYF. CDR3 in DNA: TGCGCCAGCAGCCAAGGACGGGCGAGAGAGACCCAGTACTTC.

The rearrangement joins TRBV10-3 to TRBJ2-1; TRBD2 might be the D (7 bases). V lost 8 bases and J 7 bases, leaving 12 bases between the germline ends. In germline, CDR1 is ENHRY, CDR2 SYGVKD. This CDR3 has 12 amino acids. The CDR3 spells CAIGGGANEQFF. DNA for the CDR3: TGTGCCATCGGTGGGGGGGCTAATGAGCAGTTCTTC.

This clonotype has more than one count but fewer than ten. The chain carries TRBV12-3 or TRBV12-4 and TRBJ2-7; perhaps TRBD1 as D (5 bases). This CDR3 spans 14 amino acids. Deletions cut 6 bases from V and 4 bases from J, with 16 bases between. The CDR3 nucleotides are TGTGCCAGCAGCGATAGGGGCTACCTTTACGAGCAGTACTTC. This codes for CASSDRGYLYEQYF.

The sample holds a few counts of this clonotype. The chain combines TRBV24-1 with TRBJ2-7; D is unclear. The CDR3 contains 13 residues. Germline V gene lookup returns CDR1 KGHDR and CDR2 SFDVKD. V lost 3 bases, J lost 7 bases, and 12 bases lay in between. The CDR3 sequence is CATSDPPLGEQYF. CDR3 nucleotides: TGTGCCACCAGTGATCCTCCATTGGGTGAGCAGTACTTC.

The chain carries TRBV7-2 and TRBJ2-5, with TRBD1 matching over 9 bases. V shed 5 bases, J shed 4 bases, and the junction held 5 bases outside the gene matches. CDR1 is SGHTA, CDR2 FQGNSA, per germline. This CDR3 spans 14 amino acids. The DNA for the CDR3 is TGTGCCAGCAGCCAGGACAGGGGAGGAGAGACCCAGTACTTC. Translating it yields CASSQDRGGETQYF.

This clonotype was observed a handful of times. This chain links TRBV7-2 with TRBJ1-3; D ambiguous. This CDR3 is 16 amino acids long. Germline CDR1 is SGHTA and CDR2 is FQGNSA. Trimming stripped 1 base from V and 0 bases from J, with 10 bases between. The CDR3 DNA reads TGTGCCAGCAGCTTAGTGCCGGGTCGCTCTGGAAACACCATATATTTT. This codes for CASSLVPGRSGNTIYF.

This clonotype was observed a few times. This chain uses TRBV4-3 with TRBJ1-3, with TRBD1 as a possible D gene (5 bases). Germline V lookup: CDR1 LGHNA, CDR2 YSLEER. V lost 0 bases and J 4 bases, leaving 13 bases between the germline ends. This CDR3 is built from 16 residues. The CDR3 is CASSQDRRGSGNTIYF. The CDR3, as DNA: TGCGCCAGCAGCCAAGACCGCCGGGGGTCCGGAAACACCATATATTTT.

This clonotype was counted only a few times. The V and J genes are TRBV27 and TRBJ2-7; D gene unclear. This CDR3 contains 13 residues. V lost 3 bases and J 5 bases, leaving 11 bases between the germline ends. Germline CDR1 and CDR2: MNHEY and SMNVEV (reference sequence). In DNA, the CDR3 is TGTGCCAGCAGTTTTCGCAACGCCCACGAGCAGTACTTC. Its translation is CASSFRNAHEQYF.